This T cell receptor beta chain was profiled in a study of cytomegalovirus exposure and HLA in healthy donors. As for the study in general: An earlier analysis identified 117 million unique TCR beta sequences in about 170 million T cells. Membership in the Caucasian-associated ancestry cluster was found for 81% of almost 400 genotyped donors.

Of note for this clone: Its antigen is not known.

Germline V CDR1 and CDR2: LNHDA, SQIVND (reference sequence). Trimming took 4 bases from V and 4 from J, leaving 10 bases between them. The length of the CDR3 is 13 residues. With 60 Vbeta and 13 Jbeta primers, the PCR was carried out. Data came from immunoSEQ multiplex PCR; TCRdb stores just in-frame clones and leaves some out. The sample comprises tens of thousands of clones, around 79% of which are singletons, and around 4.2% rests with the top ten. The study, taken as a whole, reports: Roughly uniform depth of sequencing across donors was assumed in presence/absence analyses. Analyzed later, most CMV-associated TCR beta chains appeared HLA-restricted.

The sequence came from a man between 35 and 55 years old in good health and CMV-seronegative. The chain recombines TRBV19 with TRBJ1-2; a possible D gene is TRBD1 (6 bases). Sequenced input: PBMCs. CDR3 protein: CASSTTDSYGYTF. The CDR3, as DNA: TGTGCCAGTAGTACAACGGACAGCTATGGCTACACCTTC.